The rows below give T cell receptor beta chains drawn from one sample of a study of T cells in Graves' hyperthyroidism and ophthalmopathy. TCRdb called the multiplex PCR reads again in MiXCR, with one record for every CDR3 protein. This sample carries just under 750,000 distinct CDR3 sequences, under 45% of them seen once, and the ten largest clones take roughly 30%. Sample: blood. The receptors originated from a woman aged 35 to 49 with Graves' hyperthyroidism. Each CDR3 is given with its conserved first and last residue. Each record gives: V gene, J gene, CDR3 protein.

TRBV2	TRBJ2-5	CASKPTGGGETQYF
TRBV12-5	TRBJ1-2	CASGLLTGPYGYTF
TRBV11-2	TRBJ2-6	CASSPRGFSGANVLTF
TRBV4-2	TRBJ2-2	CASRADSAANTGELFF
TRBV7-2	TRBJ2-2	CASSFGPGRMYGELFF
TRBV10-3	TRBJ1-2	CAITEDTNYGYTF
TRBV7-2	TRBJ1-6	CASSLEGTLNSPLHF
TRBV12-3/TRBV12-4	TRBJ2-3	CASSLVLGSGAKYF
TRBV25-1	TRBJ2-7	CATRPSGSSYEQYF
TRBV7-8	TRBJ2-7	CASSQDPASGSGEQYF
TRBV6-5	TRBJ1-2	CASSEPHRGNYGYTF
TRBV2	TRBJ1-4	CASRSLATNEKLFF